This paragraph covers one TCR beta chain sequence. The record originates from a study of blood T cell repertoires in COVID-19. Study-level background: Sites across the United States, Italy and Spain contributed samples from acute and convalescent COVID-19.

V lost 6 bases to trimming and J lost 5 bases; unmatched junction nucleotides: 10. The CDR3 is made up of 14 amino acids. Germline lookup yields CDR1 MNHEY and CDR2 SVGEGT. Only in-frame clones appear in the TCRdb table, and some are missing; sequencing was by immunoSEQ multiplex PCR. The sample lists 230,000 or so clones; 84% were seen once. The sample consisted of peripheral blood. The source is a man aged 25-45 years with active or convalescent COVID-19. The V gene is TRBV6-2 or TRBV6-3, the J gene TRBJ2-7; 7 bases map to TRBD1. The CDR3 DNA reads TGTGCCAGCAGCGACCAACAGGGGTTCCACGAGCAGTACTTC. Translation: CASSDQQGFHEQYF.